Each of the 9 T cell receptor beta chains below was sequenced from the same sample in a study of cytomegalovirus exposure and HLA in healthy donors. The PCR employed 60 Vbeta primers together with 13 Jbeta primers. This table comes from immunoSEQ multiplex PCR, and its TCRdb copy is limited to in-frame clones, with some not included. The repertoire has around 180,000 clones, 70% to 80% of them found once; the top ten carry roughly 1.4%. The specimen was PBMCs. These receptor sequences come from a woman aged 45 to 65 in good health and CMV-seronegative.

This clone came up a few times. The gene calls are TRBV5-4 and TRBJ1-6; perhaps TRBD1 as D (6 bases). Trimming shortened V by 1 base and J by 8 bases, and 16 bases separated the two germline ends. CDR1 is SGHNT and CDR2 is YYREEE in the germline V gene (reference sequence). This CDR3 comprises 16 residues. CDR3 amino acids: CASSLWGQGNDSPLHF. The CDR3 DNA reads TGTGCCAGCAGCTTGTGGGGGCAGGGTAATGATTCACCCCTCCACTTT.

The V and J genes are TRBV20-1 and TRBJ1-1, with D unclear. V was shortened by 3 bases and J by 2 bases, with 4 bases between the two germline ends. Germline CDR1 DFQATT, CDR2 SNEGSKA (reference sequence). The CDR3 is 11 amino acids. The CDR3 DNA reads TGCAGTGCTAGCAGTAACACTGAAGCTTTCTTT. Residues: CSASSNTEAFF.

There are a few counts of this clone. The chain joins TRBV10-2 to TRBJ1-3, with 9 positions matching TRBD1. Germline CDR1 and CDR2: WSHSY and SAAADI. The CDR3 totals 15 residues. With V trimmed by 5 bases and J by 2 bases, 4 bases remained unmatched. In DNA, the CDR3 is TGCGCCAGCAGTCAACAGGGGGCAACTGGAAACACCATATATTTT. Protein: CASSQQGATGNTIYF.

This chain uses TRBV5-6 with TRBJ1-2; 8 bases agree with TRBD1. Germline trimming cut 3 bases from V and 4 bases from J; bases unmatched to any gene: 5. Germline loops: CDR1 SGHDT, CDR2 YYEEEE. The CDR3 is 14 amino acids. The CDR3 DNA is TGTGCCAGCAGCTGGACAGGGAGGGTCTATGGCTACACCTTC. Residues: CASSWTGRVYGYTF.

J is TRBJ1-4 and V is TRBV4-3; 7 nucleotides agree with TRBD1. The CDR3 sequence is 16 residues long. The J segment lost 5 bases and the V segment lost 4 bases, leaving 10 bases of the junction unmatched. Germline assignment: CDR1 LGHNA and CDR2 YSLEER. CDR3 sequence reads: CASSPQWAGGNEKLFF. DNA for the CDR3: TGCGCCAGCAGCCCCCAATGGGCAGGGGGGAATGAAAAACTGTTTTTT.

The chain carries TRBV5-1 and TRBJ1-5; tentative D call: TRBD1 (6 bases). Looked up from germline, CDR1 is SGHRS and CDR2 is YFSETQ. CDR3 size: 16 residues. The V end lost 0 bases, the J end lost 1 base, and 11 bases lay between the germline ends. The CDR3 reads CASSLEARGSNQPQHF. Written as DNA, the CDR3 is TGCGCCAGCAGCTTGGAGGCAAGGGGGAGCAATCAGCCCCAGCATTTT.

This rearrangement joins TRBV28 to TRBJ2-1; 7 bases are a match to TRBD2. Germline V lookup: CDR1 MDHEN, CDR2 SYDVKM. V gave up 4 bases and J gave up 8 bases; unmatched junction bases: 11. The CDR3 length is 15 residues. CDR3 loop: CASSSSGMAGDEQFF. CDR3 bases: TGTGCCAGCAGTTCAAGCGGGATGGCGGGAGATGAGCAGTTCTTC. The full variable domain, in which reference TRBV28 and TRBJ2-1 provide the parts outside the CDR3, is DVKVTQSSRYLVKRTGEKVFLECVQDMDHENMFWYRQDPGLGLRLIYFSYDVKMKEKGDIPEGYSVSREKKERFSLILESASTNQTSMYLCASSSSGMAGDEQFFGPGTRLTVL.

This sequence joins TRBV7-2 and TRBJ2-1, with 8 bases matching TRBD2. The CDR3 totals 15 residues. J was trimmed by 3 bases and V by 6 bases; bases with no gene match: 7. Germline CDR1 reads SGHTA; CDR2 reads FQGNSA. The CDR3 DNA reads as TGTGCCAGCAGACAGCCGGGACTAGTCTACAATGAGCAGTTCTTC. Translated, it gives CASRQPGLVYNEQFF.

DNA for the CDR3: TGTGCCAGCAGTTTAGAGGCCCCACGGAACACTGAAGCTTTCTTT. It encodes CASSLEAPRNTEAFF. The gene calls are TRBV28 and TRBJ1-1; D is ambiguous. The CDR3 extends over 15 amino acids. Looked up from germline, CDR1 is MDHEN and CDR2 is SYDVKM. V was pared by 2 bases and J by 1 base, with 11 bases between.